Each of the 26 T cell receptor beta chains below was sequenced from the same sample in a study of T cell responses to AZD1222 COVID-19 vaccine. The assay was immunoSEQ multiplex PCR, and TCRdb's table has in-frame clones only and misses some. The repertoire has about 150,000 clones, around 85% of them found once; the top ten carry 4.5% to 6%. The material was peripheral blood, obtained on day 0 of MenACWY control vaccination. These receptors came from an adult in good health.

The rearrangement uses TRBV6-5 and TRBJ1-2; TRBD1 aligns across 8 bases. With V trimmed by 5 bases and J by 6 bases, 11 bases remained unmatched. The CDR3 consists of 15 residues. From germline, CDR1 is MNHEY and CDR2 SVGAGI. CDR3 amino acids: CASSHATGGVDGYTF. CDR3 DNA sequence: TGTGCCAGCAGTCACGCTACAGGGGGGGTGGATGGCTACACCTTC.

The chain employs TRBV7-9 and TRBJ2-2; weak D call: TRBD1 (5 bases). The CDR3 spans 17 residues. CDR1 and CDR2 from the germline V gene are SEHNR and FQNEAQ (reference sequence). Trimming removed 5 bases at V and 1 base at J, with 17 bases between. CDR3 nucleotide sequence: TGTGCCAGCAGCAGTAGGGGCGTACATAGGAACACCGGGGAGCTGTTTTTT. Translating it yields CASSSRGVHRNTGELFF.

This rearrangement joins TRBV19 to TRBJ2-7, with D possibly being TRBD1 (6 bases). This CDR3 has 14 amino acids. V gave up 1 base and J gave up 1 base, with 8 bases separating them. Germline V gene data show CDR1 as LNHDA and CDR2 as SQIVND (reference sequence). CDR3 region: CASSIVGTSYEQYF. CDR3 DNA sequence: TGTGCCAGTAGTATAGTAGGGACATCCTACGAGCAGTACTTC.

This chain uses TRBV5-1 with TRBJ2-2; 15 bases line up with TRBD2. The V and J ends lost 3 bases and 6 bases, in that order; junction bases with no gene match: 3. The CDR3 has 16 amino acids. Germline-derived CDR1 and CDR2 are SGHRS and YFSETQ. The DNA for the CDR3 is TGCGCCAGCAGCTCGGGACTAGCGGGGGGAGCCGGGGAGCTGTTTTTT. Translating gives CASSSGLAGGAGELFF.

The V call is TRBV30, the J call TRBJ1-2, with 7 positions matching TRBD1. The CDR3 covers 16 residues. Germline loops: CDR1 GTSNPN, CDR2 SVGIG (reference sequence). V shed 8 bases, J shed 0 bases, and the junction held 15 bases outside the gene matches. Written as DNA, the CDR3 is TGTGCCCGGCCAGACCGGGACAGATATACTAACTATGGCTACACCTTC. This gives the protein CARPDRDRYTNYGYTF.

V usage is TRBV3-1 (or the pseudogene TRBV3-2) and J usage is TRBJ1-6, with 9 bases matching TRBD1. The V gene end was trimmed by 4 bases and the J gene end by 10 bases; junction bases not matched to a gene: 2. This CDR3 has 13 residues. The V gene's germline CDR1 is LGHDT and CDR2 YNNKEL (reference sequence). In DNA form, the CDR3 reads TGTGCCAGCAGCCCGACAGGGGGATCACCCCTCCACTTT. It codes for CASSPTGGSPLHF.

The chain carries TRBV29-1 and TRBJ1-2; the D gene is possibly TRBD1 (6 bases). The CDR3 consists of 10 residues. Germline V lookup: CDR1 SQVTM, CDR2 ANQGSEA. The ends were cut back, 2 bases at V and 14 bases at J, with 12 bases in the middle. The CDR3 region is CSVETGRRTF. CDR3 DNA: TGCAGCGTTGAAACAGGGAGGAGAACCTTC.

The gene calls are TRBV5-4 and TRBJ1-2; D is perhaps TRBD1 (6 bases). The ends were cut back, 4 bases at V and 2 bases at J, with 15 bases in the middle. The CDR3 runs 15 residues. CDR1 and CDR2 (germline): SGHNT, YYREEE (reference sequence). As DNA, the CDR3 is TGTGCCAGCAGCCCCACGCAGGGGCGGAACTATGGCTACACCTTC. Its translation is CASSPTQGRNYGYTF.

Note on this clone: At one end, the junction sequence differs from germline, possibly due to a read error. The J gene is TRBJ2-5, the V gene TRBV7-7; 12 bases align to TRBD2. Germline CDR1 reads SSHAT; CDR2 reads FNYEAQ (reference sequence). CDR3 length: 17 residues. CDR3 sequence: CASSLAASGRAEETQYF. CDR3 in DNA: TGTGCTAGCAGCTTAGCGGCTAGCGGGAGGGCCGAAGAGACCCAGTACTTC.

The chain is built from TRBV28 and TRBJ2-2; 7 nucleotides line up with TRBD1. The CDR3 sequence is 16 residues long. Looked up from germline, CDR1 is MDHEN and CDR2 is SYDVKM. The J segment lost 2 bases and the V segment lost 9 bases, leaving 12 bases of the junction unmatched. This chain's CDR3 is CASKVAGTANTGELFF. The CDR3, as DNA: TGTGCCAGTAAGGTGGCCGGGACAGCAAACACCGGGGAGCTGTTTTTT. Full variable domain (missing parts from reference TRBV28 and TRBJ2-2): DVKVTQSSRYLVKRTGEKVFLECVQDMDHENMFWYRQDPGLGLRLIYFSYDVKMKEKGDIPEGYSVSREKKERFSLILESASTNQTSMYLCASKVAGTANTGELFFGEGSRLTVL.

Only one count was recorded for this clone. V gene TRBV6-5 combines with J gene TRBJ1-4, with 9 positions matching TRBD1. This CDR3 region has 15 residues. The germline V gene has CDR1 MNHEY and CDR2 SVGAGI. The junction had 1 base not matched to a gene; V was cut back by 0 bases and J by 5 bases. CDR3 bases: TGTGCCAGCAGTTACTCCGGACAGGGGAATGAAAAACTGTTTTTT. It specifies CASSYSGQGNEKLFF.

This clone was seen just once. This rearrangement joins TRBV2 to TRBJ1-3, with a weak D call TRBD1 (5 bases). The CDR3 runs to 14 residues. Trimming cost V 4 bases and J 1 base, with 8 bases left between them. Germline-derived CDR1 and CDR2 are SNHLY and FYNNEI. CDR3 in DNA: TGTGCCAGCAGTGTTCAGGGTTCTGGAAACACCATATATTTT. Its translation: CASSVQGSGNTIYF.

The chain links TRBV4-2 to TRBJ2-5, with D possibly TRBD2 on 6 matching bases. CDR1 is LGHNA, CDR2 YNFKEQ, per germline. CDR3 length equals 15 residues. Deletions cut 1 base from V and 2 bases from J, with 11 bases between. CDR3 DNA: TGTGCCAGCAGCCAAGGGGACTCTATGCAAGAGACCCAGTACTTC. It codes for CASSQGDSMQETQYF.

The chain is built from TRBV28 and TRBJ1-1; weak D call: TRBD1 (5 bases). The V end was cut by 5 bases, the J end by 6 bases, with 13 bases between. The CDR3 spans 13 residues. Germline loops: CDR1 MDHEN, CDR2 SYDVKM. The CDR3 is CASSGGRGAEAFF. The DNA of the CDR3 is TGTGCCAGCAGTGGTGGTCGGGGCGCTGAAGCTTTCTTT. Complete variable domain (other parts from reference TRBV28 and TRBJ1-1): DVKVTQSSRYLVKRTGEKVFLECVQDMDHENMFWYRQDPGLGLRLIYFSYDVKMKEKGDIPEGYSVSREKKERFSLILESASTNQTSMYLCASSGGRGAEAFFGQGTRLTVV.

V gene TRBV7-9 combines with J gene TRBJ2-1; 8 bases agree with TRBD1. The CDR3 extends over 15 amino acids. Germline lookup yields CDR1 SEHNR and CDR2 FQNEAQ (reference sequence). The V segment lost 4 bases and the J segment 7 bases; nucleotides outside the gene matches: 9. The CDR3 region has the DNA TGTGCCAGCAGCTCCTCCGGGACAGGTTTAAATGAGCAGTTCTTC. Encoded protein: CASSSSGTGLNEQFF. Using reference TRBV7-9 and TRBJ2-1 for the parts outside the CDR3, the full variable domain is DTGVSQNPRHKITKRGQNVTFRCDPISEHNRLYWYRQTLGQGPEFLTYFQNEAQLEKSRLLSDRFSAERPKGSFSTLEIQRTEQGDSAMYLCASSSSGTGLNEQFFGPGTRLTVL.

Here the CDR3 DNA reads TGTGCCAGCAGCCCTCGGGGGGCAGCTGGGGCCAACGTCCTGACTTTC. This encodes CASSPRGAAGANVLTF. This chain links TRBV3-1 (or the pseudogene TRBV3-2) with TRBJ2-6; TRBD2 is a possible D gene (7 bases). Trimming cost V 4 bases and J 2 bases, with 12 bases left between them. Germline CDR1 and CDR2: LGHDT and YNNKEL (reference sequence). This CDR3 contains 16 residues.

The rearrangement links TRBV25-1 to TRBJ1-1; TRBD1 is a possible D gene (5 bases). This CDR3 region has 13 residues. The germline V gene encodes CDR1 MGHDK and CDR2 SYGVNS. Trimming took 1 base from V and 7 from J, leaving 10 bases between them. CDR3 residues: CASSESAGNEAFF. The CDR3 DNA reads as TGTGCCAGCAGTGAATCGGCAGGGAATGAAGCTTTCTTT.

The chain carries TRBV6-6 and TRBJ2-7; 8 bases align to TRBD2. With V trimmed by 8 bases and J by 5 bases, 8 bases remained unmatched. Germline V lookup: CDR1 MNHNY, CDR2 SVGAGI (reference sequence). The CDR3 consists of 13 residues. This CDR3 reads CASQSGTRNEQYV. CDR3 bases: TGTGCCAGCCAATCCGGGACTAGAAACGAGCAGTACGTC.

The V call is TRBV6-1, the J call TRBJ2-7, with D possibly TRBD1 on 5 matching bases. The V gene's germline CDR1 is MNHNS and CDR2 SASEGT. V lost 1 base and J lost 3, with 19 bases in between. This CDR3 is 17 amino acids long. CDR3 residues: CASSEGEQALEIYEQYV. As DNA, the CDR3 is TGTGCCAGCAGTGAAGGGGAACAGGCCCTGGAGATCTACGAGCAGTACGTC.

The chain couples TRBV15 to TRBJ1-1, with TRBD1 as a possible D gene (6 bases). V was shortened by 8 bases and J by 0 bases, with 10 bases between the two germline ends. From germline, CDR1 is LNHNV and CDR2 YYDKDF (reference sequence). This CDR3 contains 13 residues. For the CDR3, the DNA is TGTGCCACCCGGACAGCCCTGAACACTGAAGCTTTCTTT. Translating it yields CATRTALNTEAFF.

With regard to this clone: Other DNA sequences in the same sample also yield this CDR3. V and J are TRBV12-3 or TRBV12-4 and TRBJ1-1; D is unclear. This CDR3 is 11 amino acids long. V dropped 5 bases and J dropped 11 bases, with 12 bases sitting between them. Here the CDR3 reads CASSLGGEAFF. The CDR3 DNA reads as TGTGCCAGCAGTCTGGGAGGTGAGGCTTTCTTT.

The V call is TRBV19, the J call TRBJ2-1; TRBD1 or TRBD2 may be the D gene (6 bases each). CDR1 is LNHDA and CDR2 is SQIVND in the germline V gene (reference sequence). The CDR3 length is 17 residues. The germline V and J ends were trimmed by 5 bases and 7 bases, with 24 bases remaining between them. CDR3 DNA sequence: TGTGCCAGTAGTCTGCTCTGGGGGGCCAAGGAGGTGAATGAGCAGTTCTTC. This codes for CASSLLWGAKEVNEQFF.

V usage is TRBV10-3 and J usage is TRBJ1-1, with 10 bases that match TRBD1. The CDR3 spans 15 residues. Germline V gives CDR1 ENHRY, CDR2 SYGVKD. With 4 bases clipped from V and 1 base from J, the junction kept 3 bases outside the gene matches. CDR3 residues: CAISAWDRGNTEAFF. CDR3 DNA: TGTGCCATCAGTGCTTGGGACAGGGGGAACACTGAAGCTTTCTTT.

The rearrangement joins TRBV19 to TRBJ2-7; tentative D call: TRBD2 (5 bases). The V end was cut by 3 bases, the J end by 4 bases, with 10 bases between. Germline V gene data show CDR1 as LNHDA and CDR2 as SQIVND (reference sequence). The CDR3 consists of 13 residues. The CDR3 is CASSIGRGYEQYV. CDR3 nucleotide sequence: TGTGCCAGTAGTATTGGCAGAGGGTACGAGCAGTACGTC.

This rearrangement joins TRBV11-2 to TRBJ2-7; no firm D call. Trimming left V 5 bases short and J 12 bases short, with 14 bases between. Germline V gene lookup returns CDR1 SGHAT and CDR2 FQNNGV. This CDR3 region has 11 residues. Written as DNA, the CDR3 is TGTGCCAGCAGCGCCGGCACCCCTCTGTACTTC. This codes for CASSAGTPLYF.

The chain links TRBV5-5 to TRBJ2-7; unclear D gene. CDR1 and CDR2 (germline): SGHKS, YYEKEE (reference sequence). CDR3 length equals 14 residues. V was pared by 1 base and J by 7 bases, with 15 bases between. CDR3 sequence (DNA): TGTGCCAGCAGCTTGCTGTCCGGGTTTGGAGAGCAGTACGTC. Its protein product is CASSLLSGFGEQYV.